This TCR beta chain was captured in a study of OX40 agonist ivuxolimab in advanced cancers. Exclusion applied to patients with autoimmune disease history or systemic immunosuppression. V shed 5 bases, J shed 3 bases, and the junction held 7 bases outside the gene matches. The germline V gene encodes CDR1 SGHVS and CDR2 FQNEAQ. The CDR3 has 15 amino acids. Sequencing used immunoSEQ multiplex PCR; TCRdb keeps in-frame clones, though not all of them. The sample consists of 25,000 to 35,000 clones, about 85% of them appearing once. In regard to this clone: Its antigen is undetermined.

Study outcomes and limitations: Compared with CD4+, CD8+ T cells on average had more expanded clones. Clonal expansion was among the lowest in partial responders at 0.1-3.0 mg/kg, especially CD8+.

The TCR sequence derives from an adult with an advanced solid tumor such as melanoma, head and neck, liver or kidney cancer. The chain combines TRBV7-8 with TRBJ1-5; 7 nucleotides agree with TRBD1. The sequences come from CD4+ or CD8+ T cells sorted from blood, collected in a trial of the OX40 agonist ivuxolimab. The CDR3 reads CASSKTGALNQPQHF. The CDR3 DNA sequence: TGTGCCAGCAGCAAAACAGGGGCCCTCAATCAGCCCCAGCATTTT.